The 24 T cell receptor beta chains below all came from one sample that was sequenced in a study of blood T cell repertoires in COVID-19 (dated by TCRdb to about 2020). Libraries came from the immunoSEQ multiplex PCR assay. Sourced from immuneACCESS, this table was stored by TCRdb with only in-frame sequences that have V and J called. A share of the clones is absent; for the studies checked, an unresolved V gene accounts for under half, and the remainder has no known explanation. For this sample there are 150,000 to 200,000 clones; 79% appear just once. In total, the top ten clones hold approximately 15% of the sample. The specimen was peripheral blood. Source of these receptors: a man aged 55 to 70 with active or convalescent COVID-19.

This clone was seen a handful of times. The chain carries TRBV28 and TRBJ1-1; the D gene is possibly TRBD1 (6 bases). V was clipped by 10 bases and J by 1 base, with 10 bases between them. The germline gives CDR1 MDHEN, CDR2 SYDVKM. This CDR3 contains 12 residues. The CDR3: CAIQTGNTEAFF. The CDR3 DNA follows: TGTGCCATACAGACAGGGAACACTGAAGCTTTCTTT.

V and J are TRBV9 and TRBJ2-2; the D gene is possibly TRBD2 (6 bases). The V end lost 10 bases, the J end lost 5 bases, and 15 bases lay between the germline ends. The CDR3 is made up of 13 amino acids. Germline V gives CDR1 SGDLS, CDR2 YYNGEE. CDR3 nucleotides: TGTGCCGGCTCTGGAGGGATTACCGGGGAGCTGTTTTTT. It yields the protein CAGSGGITGELFF.

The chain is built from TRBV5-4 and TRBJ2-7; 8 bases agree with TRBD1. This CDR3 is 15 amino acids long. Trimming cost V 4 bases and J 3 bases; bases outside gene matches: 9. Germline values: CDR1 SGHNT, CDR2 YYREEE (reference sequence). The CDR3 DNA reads TGTGCCAGCAGCCCAGGGGGCGGGAATAACTACGAGCAGTACTTC. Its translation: CASSPGGGNNYEQYF.

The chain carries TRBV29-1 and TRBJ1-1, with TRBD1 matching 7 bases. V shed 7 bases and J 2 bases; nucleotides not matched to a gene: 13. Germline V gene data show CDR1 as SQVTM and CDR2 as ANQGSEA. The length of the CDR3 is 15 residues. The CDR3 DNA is TGCAGCGCAGGGGGAGGGGCCGCGACTAACACTGAAGCTTTCTTT. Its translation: CSAGGGAATNTEAFF. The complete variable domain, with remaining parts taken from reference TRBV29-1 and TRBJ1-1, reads SAVISQKPSRDICQRGTSLTIQCQVDSQVTMMFWYRQQPGQSLTLIATANQGSEATYESGFVIDKFPISRPNLTFSTLTVSNMSPEDSSIYLCSAGGGAATNTEAFFGQGTRLTVV.

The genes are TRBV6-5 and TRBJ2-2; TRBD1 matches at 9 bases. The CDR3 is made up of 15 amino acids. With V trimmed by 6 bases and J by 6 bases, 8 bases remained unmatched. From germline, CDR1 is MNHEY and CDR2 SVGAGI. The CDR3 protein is CASRKTGGGPGELFF. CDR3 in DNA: TGTGCCAGCAGAAAGACAGGGGGGGGACCCGGGGAGCTGTTTTTT.

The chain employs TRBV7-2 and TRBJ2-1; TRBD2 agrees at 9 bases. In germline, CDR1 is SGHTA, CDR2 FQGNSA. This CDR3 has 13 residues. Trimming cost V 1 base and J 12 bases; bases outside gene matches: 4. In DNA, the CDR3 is TGTGCCAGCAGCTTAGAAAGACTAGCGGCGCAGTTCTTC. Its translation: CASSLERLAAQFF.

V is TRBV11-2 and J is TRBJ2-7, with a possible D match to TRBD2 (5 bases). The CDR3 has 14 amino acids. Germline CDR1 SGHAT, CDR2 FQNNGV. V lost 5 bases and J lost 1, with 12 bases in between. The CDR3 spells CASSLLTGSYEQYF. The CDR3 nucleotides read TGTGCCAGCAGCCTGTTGACGGGATCCTACGAGCAGTACTTC. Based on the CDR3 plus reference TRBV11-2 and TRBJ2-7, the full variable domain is EAGVAQSPRYKIIEKRQSVAFWCNPISGHATLYWYQQILGQGPKLLIQFQNNGVVDDSQLPKDRFSAERLKGVDSTLKIQPAKLEDSAVYLCASSLLTGSYEQYFGPGTRLTVT.

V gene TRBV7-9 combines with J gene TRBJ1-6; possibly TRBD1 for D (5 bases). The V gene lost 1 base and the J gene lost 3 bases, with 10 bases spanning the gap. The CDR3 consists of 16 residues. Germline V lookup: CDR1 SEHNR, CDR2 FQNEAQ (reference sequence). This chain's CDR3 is CASSLVEGLYNSPLHF. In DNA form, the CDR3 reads TGTGCCAGCAGCTTAGTCGAGGGACTCTATAATTCACCCCTCCACTTT.

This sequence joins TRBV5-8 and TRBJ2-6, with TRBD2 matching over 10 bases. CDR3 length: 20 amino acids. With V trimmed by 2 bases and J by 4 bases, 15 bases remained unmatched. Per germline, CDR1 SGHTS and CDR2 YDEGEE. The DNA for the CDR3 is TGTGCCAGCAGCTTCCACTTAACTAGCGGGGTTTTAGGAGGGGCCAACGTCCTGACTTTC. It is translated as CASSFHLTSGVLGGANVLTF.

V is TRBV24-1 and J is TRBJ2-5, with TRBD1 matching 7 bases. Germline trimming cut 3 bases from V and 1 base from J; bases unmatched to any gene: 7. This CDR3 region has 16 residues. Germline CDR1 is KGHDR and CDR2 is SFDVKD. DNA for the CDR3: TGTGCCACCAGTGATCCCACAGGGGCCCCCCAAGAGACCCAGTACTTC. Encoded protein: CATSDPTGAPQETQYF.

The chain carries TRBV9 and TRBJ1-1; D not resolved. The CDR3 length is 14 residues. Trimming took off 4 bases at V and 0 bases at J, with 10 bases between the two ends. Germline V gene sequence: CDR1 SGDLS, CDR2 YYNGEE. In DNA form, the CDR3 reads TGTGCCAGCAGCCCCAATAGCTTGAACACTGAAGCTTTCTTT. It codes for CASSPNSLNTEAFF.

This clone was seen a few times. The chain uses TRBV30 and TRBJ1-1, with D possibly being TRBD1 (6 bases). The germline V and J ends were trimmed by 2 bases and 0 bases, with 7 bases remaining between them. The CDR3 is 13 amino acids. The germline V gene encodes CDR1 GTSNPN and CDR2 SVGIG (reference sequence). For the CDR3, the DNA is TGTGCCTGGAGTCACAGGGTGAACACTGAAGCTTTCTTT. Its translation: CAWSHRVNTEAFF.

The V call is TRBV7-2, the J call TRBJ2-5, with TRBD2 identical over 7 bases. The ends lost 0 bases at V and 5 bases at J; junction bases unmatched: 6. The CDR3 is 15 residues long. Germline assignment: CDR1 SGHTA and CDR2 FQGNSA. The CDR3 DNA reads TGTGCCAGCAGCTTAGCCCGACTAGCCCGGGAGACCCAGTACTTC. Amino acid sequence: CASSLARLARETQYF.

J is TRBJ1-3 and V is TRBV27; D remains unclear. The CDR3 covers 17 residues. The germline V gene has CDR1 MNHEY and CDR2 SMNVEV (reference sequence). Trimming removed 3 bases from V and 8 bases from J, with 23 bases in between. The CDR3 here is CASSFTITNGKRDTIYF. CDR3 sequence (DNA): TGTGCCAGCAGTTTCACAATTACTAACGGGAAAAGAGACACCATATATTTT.

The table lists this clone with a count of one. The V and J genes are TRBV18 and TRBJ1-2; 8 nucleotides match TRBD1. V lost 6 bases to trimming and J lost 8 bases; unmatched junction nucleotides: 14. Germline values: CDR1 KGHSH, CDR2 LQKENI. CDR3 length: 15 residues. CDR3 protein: CASSAGQGAPGGYTF. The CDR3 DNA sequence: TGTGCCAGCTCGGCCGGGCAGGGGGCGCCCGGGGGCTACACCTTC.

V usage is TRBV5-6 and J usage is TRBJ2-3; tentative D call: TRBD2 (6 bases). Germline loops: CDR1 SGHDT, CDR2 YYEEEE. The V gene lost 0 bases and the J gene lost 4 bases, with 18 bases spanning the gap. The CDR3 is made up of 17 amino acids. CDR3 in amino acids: CASSLGVAVMGADTQYF. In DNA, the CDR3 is TGTGCCAGCAGCTTGGGGGTAGCGGTAATGGGGGCAGATACGCAGTATTTT.

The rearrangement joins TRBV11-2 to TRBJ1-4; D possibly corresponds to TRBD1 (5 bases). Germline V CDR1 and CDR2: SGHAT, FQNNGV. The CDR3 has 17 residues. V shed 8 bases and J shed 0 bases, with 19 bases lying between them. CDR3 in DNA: TGTGCCAGCCGCAGGGCAGGGCTGTTTGCAACTAATGAAAAACTGTTTTTT. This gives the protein CASRRAGLFATNEKLFF.

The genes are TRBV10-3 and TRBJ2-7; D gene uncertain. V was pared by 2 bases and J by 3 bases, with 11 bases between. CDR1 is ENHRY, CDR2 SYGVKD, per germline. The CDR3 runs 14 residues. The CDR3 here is CAISEGDGFYEQYF. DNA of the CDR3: TGTGCCATCAGTGAGGGAGACGGGTTCTACGAGCAGTACTTC.

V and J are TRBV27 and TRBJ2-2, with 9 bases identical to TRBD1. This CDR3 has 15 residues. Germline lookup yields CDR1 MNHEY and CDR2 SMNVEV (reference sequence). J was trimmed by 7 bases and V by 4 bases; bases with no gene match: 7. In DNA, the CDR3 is TGTGCCAGCAGTTCCGGGACAGGGTATATCGGGGAGCTGTTTTTT. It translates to CASSSGTGYIGELFF.

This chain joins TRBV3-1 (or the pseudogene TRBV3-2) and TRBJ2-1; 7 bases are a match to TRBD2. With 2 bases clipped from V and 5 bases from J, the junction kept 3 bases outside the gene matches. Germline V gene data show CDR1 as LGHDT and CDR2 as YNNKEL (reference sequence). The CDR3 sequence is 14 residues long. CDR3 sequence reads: CASSQLAVNNEQFF. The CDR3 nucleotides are TGTGCCAGCAGCCAACTAGCGGTTAACAATGAGCAGTTCTTC.

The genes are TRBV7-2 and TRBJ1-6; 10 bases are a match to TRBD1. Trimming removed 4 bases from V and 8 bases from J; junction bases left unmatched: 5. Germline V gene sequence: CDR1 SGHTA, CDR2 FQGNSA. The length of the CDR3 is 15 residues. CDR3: CASSSDRGSDSPLHF. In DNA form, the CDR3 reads TGTGCCAGCAGCTCGGACAGGGGGTCGGATTCACCCCTCCACTTT.

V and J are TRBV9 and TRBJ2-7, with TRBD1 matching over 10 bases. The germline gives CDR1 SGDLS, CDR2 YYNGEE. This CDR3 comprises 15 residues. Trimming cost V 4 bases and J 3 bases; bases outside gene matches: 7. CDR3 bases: TGTGCCAGCAGCCGAACCGGGACAGGGGACTACGAGCAGTACTTC. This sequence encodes CASSRTGTGDYEQYF.

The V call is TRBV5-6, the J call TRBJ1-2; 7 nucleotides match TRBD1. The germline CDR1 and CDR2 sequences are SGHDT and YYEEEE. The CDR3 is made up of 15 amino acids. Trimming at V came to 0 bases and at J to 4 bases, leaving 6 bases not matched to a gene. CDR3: CASSLGQGISYGYTF. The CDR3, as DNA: TGTGCCAGCAGCTTGGGACAGGGAATCAGCTATGGCTACACCTTC.

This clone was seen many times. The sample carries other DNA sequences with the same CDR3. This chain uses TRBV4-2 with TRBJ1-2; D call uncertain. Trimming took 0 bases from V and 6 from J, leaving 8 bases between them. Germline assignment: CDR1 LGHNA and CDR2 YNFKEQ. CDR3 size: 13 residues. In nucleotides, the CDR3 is TGTGCCAGCAGCCAAGATCCGGAGGATGGCTACACCTTC. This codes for CASSQDPEDGYTF.